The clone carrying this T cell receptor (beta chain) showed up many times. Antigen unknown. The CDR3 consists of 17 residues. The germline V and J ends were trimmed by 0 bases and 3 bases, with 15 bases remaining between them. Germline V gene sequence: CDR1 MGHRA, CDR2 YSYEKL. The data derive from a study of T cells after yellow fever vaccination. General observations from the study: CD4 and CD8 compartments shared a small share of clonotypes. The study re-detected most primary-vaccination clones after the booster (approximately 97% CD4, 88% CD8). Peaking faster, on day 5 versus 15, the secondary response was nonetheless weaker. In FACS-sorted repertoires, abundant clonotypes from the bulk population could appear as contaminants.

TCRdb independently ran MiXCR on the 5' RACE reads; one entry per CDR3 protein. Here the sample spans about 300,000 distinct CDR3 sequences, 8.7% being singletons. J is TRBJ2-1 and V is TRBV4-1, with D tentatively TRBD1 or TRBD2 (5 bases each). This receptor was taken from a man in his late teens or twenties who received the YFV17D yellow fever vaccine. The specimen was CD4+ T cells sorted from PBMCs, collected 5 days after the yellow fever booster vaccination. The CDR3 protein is CASSQDYGGVSYNEQFF. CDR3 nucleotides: TGCGCCAGCAGCCAAGATTATGGGGGAGTAAGCTACAATGAGCAGTTCTTC.